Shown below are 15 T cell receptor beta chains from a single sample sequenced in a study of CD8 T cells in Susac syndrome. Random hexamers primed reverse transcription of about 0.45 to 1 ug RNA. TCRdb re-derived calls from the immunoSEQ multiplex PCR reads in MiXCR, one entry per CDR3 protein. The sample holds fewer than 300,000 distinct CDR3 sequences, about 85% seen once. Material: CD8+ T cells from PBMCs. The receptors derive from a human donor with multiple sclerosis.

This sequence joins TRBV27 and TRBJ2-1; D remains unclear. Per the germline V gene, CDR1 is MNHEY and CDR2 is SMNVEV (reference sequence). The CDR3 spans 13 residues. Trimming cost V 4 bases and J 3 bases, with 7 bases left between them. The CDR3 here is CASSSAFYNEQFF. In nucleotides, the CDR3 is TGTGCCAGCAGTTCAGCGTTCTACAATGAGCAGTTCTTC.

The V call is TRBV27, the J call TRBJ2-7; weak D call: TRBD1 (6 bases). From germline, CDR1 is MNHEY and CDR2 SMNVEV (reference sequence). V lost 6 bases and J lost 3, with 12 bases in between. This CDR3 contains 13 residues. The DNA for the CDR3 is TGTGCCAGCAGCATGACAGGTTACTACGAGCAGTACTTC. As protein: CASSMTGYYEQYF.

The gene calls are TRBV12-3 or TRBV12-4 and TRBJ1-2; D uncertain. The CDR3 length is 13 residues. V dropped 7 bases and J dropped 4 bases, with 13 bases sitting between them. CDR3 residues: CASISVNGYGYTF. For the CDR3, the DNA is TGTGCCAGCATATCGGTCAACGGCTATGGCTACACCTTC.

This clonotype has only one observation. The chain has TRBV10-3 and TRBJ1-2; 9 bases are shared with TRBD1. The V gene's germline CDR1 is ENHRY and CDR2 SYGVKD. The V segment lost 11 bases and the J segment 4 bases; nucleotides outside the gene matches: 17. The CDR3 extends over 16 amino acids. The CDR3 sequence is CASRGDTGGDGYGYTF. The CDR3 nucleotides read TGTGCCTCCAGGGGAGACACAGGGGGCGATGGCTATGGCTACACCTTC.

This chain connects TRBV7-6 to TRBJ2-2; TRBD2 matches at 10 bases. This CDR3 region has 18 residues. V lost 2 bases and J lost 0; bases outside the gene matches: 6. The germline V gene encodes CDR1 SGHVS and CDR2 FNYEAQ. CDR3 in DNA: TGTGCCAGCAGCTTACTAGCGGGGGAAGAAGCGAACACCGGGGAGCTGTTTTTT. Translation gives CASSLLAGEEANTGELFF.

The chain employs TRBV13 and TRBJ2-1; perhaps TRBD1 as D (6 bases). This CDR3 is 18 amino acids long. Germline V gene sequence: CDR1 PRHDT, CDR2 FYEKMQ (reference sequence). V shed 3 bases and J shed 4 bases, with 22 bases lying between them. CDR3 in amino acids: CASSLGVNRPGVYNEQFF. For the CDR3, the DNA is TGTGCCAGCAGCTTGGGAGTCAACCGCCCAGGGGTTTACAATGAGCAGTTCTTC. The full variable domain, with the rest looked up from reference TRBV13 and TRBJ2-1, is AAGVIQSPRHLIKEKRETATLKCYPIPRHDTVYWYQQGPGQDPQFLISFYEKMQSDKGSIPDRFSAQQFSDYHSELNMSSLELGDSALYFCASSLGVNRPGVYNEQFFGPGTRLTVL.

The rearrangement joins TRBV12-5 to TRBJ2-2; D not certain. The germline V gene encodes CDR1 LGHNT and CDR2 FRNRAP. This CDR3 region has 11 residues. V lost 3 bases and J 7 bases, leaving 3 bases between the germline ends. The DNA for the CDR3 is TGTGCTAGTGGTTTAGGCGGGGAGCTGTTTTTT. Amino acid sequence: CASGLGGELFF.

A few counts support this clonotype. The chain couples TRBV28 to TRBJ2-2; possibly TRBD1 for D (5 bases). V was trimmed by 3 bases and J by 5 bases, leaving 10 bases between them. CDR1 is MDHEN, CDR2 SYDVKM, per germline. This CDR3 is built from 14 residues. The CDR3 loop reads CASSLSRGTGELFF. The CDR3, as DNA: TGTGCCAGCAGTTTGTCTAGGGGAACCGGGGAGCTGTTTTTT.

CDR3 nucleotide sequence: TGTGCCAGCAGCCCATCGCCAGGGAGCACAGATACGCAGTATTTT. Amino acids: CASSPSPGSTDTQYF. The chain combines TRBV7-9 with TRBJ2-3; TRBD1 is a possible D gene (5 bases). Trimming cost V 5 bases and J 0 bases, with 12 bases left between them. The CDR3 is 15 residues long. Germline-derived CDR1 and CDR2 are SEHNR and FQNEAQ (reference sequence). The full variable domain, with the rest looked up from reference TRBV7-9 and TRBJ2-3, is DTGVSQNPRHKITKRGQNVTFRCDPISEHNRLYWYRQTLGQGPEFLTYFQNEAQLEKSRLLSDRFSAERPKGSFSTLEIQRTEQGDSAMYLCASSPSPGSTDTQYFGPGTRLTVL.

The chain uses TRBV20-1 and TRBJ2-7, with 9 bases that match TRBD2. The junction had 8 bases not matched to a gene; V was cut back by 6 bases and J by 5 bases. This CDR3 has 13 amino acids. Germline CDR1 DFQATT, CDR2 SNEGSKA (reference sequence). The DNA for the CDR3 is TGCAGTGCCATCGACGGACTAGCGAACGAGCAGTACTTC. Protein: CSAIDGLANEQYF.

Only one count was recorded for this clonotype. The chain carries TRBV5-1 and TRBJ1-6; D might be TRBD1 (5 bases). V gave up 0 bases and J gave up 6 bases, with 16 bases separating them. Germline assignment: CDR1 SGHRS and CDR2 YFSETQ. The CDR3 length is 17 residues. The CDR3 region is CASSLDSRQSVNSPLHF. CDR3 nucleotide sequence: TGCGCCAGCAGCTTGGACTCGAGACAGTCAGTTAATTCACCCCTCCACTTT.

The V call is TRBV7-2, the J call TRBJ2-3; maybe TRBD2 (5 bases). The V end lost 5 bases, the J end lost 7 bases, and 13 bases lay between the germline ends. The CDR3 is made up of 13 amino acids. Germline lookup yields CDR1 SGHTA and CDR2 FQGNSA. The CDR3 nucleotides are TGTGCCAGCAGCGCCTCGACTAAGAATACGCAGTATTTT. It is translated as CASSASTKNTQYF.

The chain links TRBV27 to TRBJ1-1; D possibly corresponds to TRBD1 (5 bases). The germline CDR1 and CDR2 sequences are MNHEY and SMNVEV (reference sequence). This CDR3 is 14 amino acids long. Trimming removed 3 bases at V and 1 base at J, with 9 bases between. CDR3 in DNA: TGTGCCAGCAGTTTGGCAGGGAGGAACACTGAAGCTTTCTTT. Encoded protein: CASSLAGRNTEAFF.

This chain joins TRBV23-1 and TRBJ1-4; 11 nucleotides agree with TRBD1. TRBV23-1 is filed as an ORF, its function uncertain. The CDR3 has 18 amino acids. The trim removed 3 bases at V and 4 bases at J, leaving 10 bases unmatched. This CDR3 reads CASSHLDRGPVGNEKLFF. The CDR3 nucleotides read TGCGCCAGCAGTCACCTGGACAGGGGGCCAGTGGGTAATGAAAAACTGTTTTTT.

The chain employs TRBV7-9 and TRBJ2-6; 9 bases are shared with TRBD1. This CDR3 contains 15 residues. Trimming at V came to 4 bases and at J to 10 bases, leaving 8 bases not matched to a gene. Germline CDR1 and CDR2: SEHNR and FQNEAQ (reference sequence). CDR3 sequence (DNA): TGTGCCAGCAGCTCCCCGACCGGGACAGGGAACGTCCTGACTTTC. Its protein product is CASSSPTGTGNVLTF.